This entry features one TCR beta chain sequence. Its recognized antigen is unknown. Base qualities were left out, and no much larger clone turns up one base away. This sample was taken from a study of graft-versus-host responses after intestinal transplantation (dated by TCRdb to the early 2020s). In the study overall: The transplants that recipients received were multivisceral, liver-intestinal, or isolated intestinal. The cohort enrolled about two dozen intestinal transplant recipients including one retransplant, and a few patients lacking pretransplant specimens were excluded. Every recipient was given anti-thymocyte globulin induction, then maintenance tacrolimus and steroids for about three years. After intestinal transplantation, graft-versus-host and host-versus-graft alloreactive T cell clones were followed in the graft, circulation and bone marrow using bulk TCR-beta CDR3 sequencing. Rather than being sequenced by the commercial service, samples from a few later patients were sequenced in-house on an Illumina MiSeq and processed with MiXCR. Donor T cell macrochimerism was defined as a peak of at least 4% donor T cells among recipient peripheral blood mononuclear cells. Alloreactive clones were identified by sequencing pre-transplant mixed lymphocyte reaction products and comparing these products with unstimulated pre-transplant donor and recipient T cells. Broad study findings and their caveats: Early after transplant, peak levels of circulating GvH clones were associated with declines in HvG clones. Patients with donor T cell macrochimerism had high GvH to HvG T cell clonal ratios in their allografts. The relatively low number and heterogeneity of intestinal transplant patients limited the conclusions. GvH clones were detected in recipient bone marrow, and some appeared earlier in ileal mucosa or blood, consistent with an intestinal mucosal origin.

To prepare the library, the immunoSEQ multiplex PCR assay was applied. Adaptive Biotechnologies carried out high-throughput TCR-beta CDR3 sequencing of genomic DNA for most patients. In the source study's methods: TCR sequencing data for 18 patients were retrieved from Adaptive's ImmunoSEQ software; a few other patients were processed with MiXCR and VDJtools. Because the origin of CDR3 nucleotide sequences shared between donor and recipient could not be assigned, those sequences were removed. To count as alloreactive, a clone needed at least 2-fold expansion over unstimulated cells and a minimum CFSE-low frequency of 0.002% (template counts) or 0.001% (read counts). Mappable clones were those detected in sequenced pre-transplant spleen, lymph node, or MLR CFSE-low populations of the donor or recipient. The cumulative frequency of alloreactive clones was calculated as a percentage of all sequences, weighted by copy number. TCRdb provides this immuneACCESS table in a form limited to in-frame rearrangements. Some clones are lacking; in checked studies, under half of them reflect an unresolved V gene, and why the rest are absent is not known. Clone size and the V and J calls come from that table; the DNA yielded D and trimming. The sample has 4,500 to 5,000 clones on record, 65% to 75% of them singletons. Roughly 35% of the sample goes to the ten largest clones.

Between the V and J ends, shortened by 0 bases and 3 bases respectively, the junction contains 10 bases. The CDR3 sequence holds 14 residues, the cysteine and phenylalanine included. Only the CDR3 portion is preserved as DNA: 42 bases, with reading frame beginning at the first base. From a lookup of the germline V gene, CDR1 and CDR2 are SGHRS and YFSETQ. In the first month after transplant, blood samples were collected up to 4 times, and after that at least monthly when available. The receptor chain draws on TRBV5-1 and TRBJ2-7; TRBD1 is perhaps the D gene, given 6 matching bases. Sequenced material: PBMCs, taken about 550 days after intestinal transplant. The TCR comes from a human patient who received an intestinal transplant, so some T cells may come from the graft donor. The CDR3 protein is CASSLVQQGYEQYF. The DNA reads as follows: TGCGCCAGCAGCTTGGTCCAACAGGGCTACGAGCAGTACTTC.